These T cell receptor beta chains were read from a single sample in a study of T cells in tumors and immune-related adverse events. The protocol was immunoSEQ multiplex PCR, while the TCRdb copy is restricted to in-frame clones and leaves out a portion. The sample has over 7,000 clones, around 95% seen once. The specimen was lymph node tissue, collected from a patient treated with anti-PD-1 therapy. These receptors were collected from a female donor with metastatic renal cell carcinoma. Both conserved end residues are part of each CDR3. D genes are given only for firm matches. The size of a clone is reported for some rows only, either as once, few or many, or as a class for expanded clones.

TRBJ2-2,.,TRBV4-3,TRBD2,CASSQTSDPTGELFF,TGCGCCAGCAGCCAGACTAGCGACCCGACCGGGGAGCTGTTTTTT
TRBJ2-3,.,TRBV18,.,CASSQNTISTDTQYF,TGTGCCAGCTCACAAAATACGATTAGCACAGATACGCAGTATTTT
TRBJ2-7,.,TRBV5-1,TRBD1,CASSSGTGTYEQYF,TGCGCCAGCAGCTCCGGGACAGGGACCTACGAGCAGTACTTC
TRBJ1-2,once,TRBV7-9,.,CASSLGPTENRKNYGYTF,TGTGCCAGCAGCTTAGGGCCCACCGAAAATAGGAAGAACTATGGCTACACCTTC
TRBJ2-1,.,TRBV5-6,.,CASSLIFFVSDEQFF,TGTGCCAGCAGCTTGATCTTCTTCGTGTCGGATGAGCAGTTCTTC
TRBJ1-1,.,TRBV4-2,.,CASSQGSLPPAFF,TGTGCCAGCAGCCAAGGCTCTCTTCCCCCAGCTTTCTTT
TRBJ1-2,.,TRBV29-1,TRBD1,CSVKDREDYGYTF,TGCAGCGTCAAAGACAGGGAGGACTATGGCTACACCTTC
TRBJ2-3,.,TRBV10-1,.,CVSSESYTQYF,TGCGTCAGCAGTGAGTCTTATACGCAGTATTTT
TRBJ2-7,.,TRBV5-5,TRBD2,CASSLSGTSSYEQYF,TGTGCCAGCAGTCTAAGCGGGACTAGCTCCTACGAGCAGTACTTC
TRBJ2-3,.,TRBV2,.,CASSLQTGRGTDTQYF,TGTGCCAGCAGCCTTCAGACAGGAAGGGGCACAGATACGCAGTATTTT
TRBJ2-1,.,TRBV11-2,TRBD1,CASSFLRDRVNEQFF,TGTGCCAGCAGCTTTCTCAGAGACAGGGTCAATGAGCAGTTCTTC
TRBJ1-2,.,TRBV5-4,TRBD1,CASSPRGRQLLYGYTF,TGTGCCAGCAGCCCCAGGGGGCGACAACTCCTCTATGGCTACACCTTC
TRBJ1-1,once,TRBV7-9,.,CASSATGHTEAFF,TGTGCCAGCAGCGCGACAGGTCACACTGAAGCTTTCTTT
TRBJ2-7,.,TRBV18,TRBD1,CASSPFRDSGYEQYF,TGTGCCAGCTCACCTTTCCGGGACAGTGGCTACGAGCAGTACTTC
TRBJ2-5,.,TRBV27,TRBD2,CASSLGREGTQYF,TGTGCCAGCAGTTTAGGGAGGGAGGGGACCCAGTACTTC
TRBJ2-1,.,TRBV7-2,.,CASSLYTGAYNEQFF,TGTGCCAGCAGCCTTTATACCGGGGCCTACAATGAGCAGTTCTTC
TRBJ1-1,once,TRBV4-1,.,CASSQEGQGKNTEAFF,TGCGCCAGCAGCCAAGAAGGGCAGGGGAAAAACACTGAAGCTTTCTTT
TRBJ1-5,.,TRBV19,.,CASKPSQSYQPQHF,TGTGCCTCAAAACCGAGTCAGAGTTATCAGCCCCAGCATTTT
TRBJ2-5,.,TRBV25-1,TRBD2,CASSEGKRGGRETQYF,TGTGCCAGCAGTGAAGGCAAGCGGGGCGGGCGAGAGACCCAGTACTTC
TRBJ2-3,.,TRBV7-2,TRBD1,CASSPPRQGPDTQYF,TGTGCCAGCAGCCCCCCCCGACAGGGACCAGATACGCAGTATTTT
TRBJ1-1,.,TRBV18,.,CASHRDMNTEAFF,TGTGCCAGCCACCGGGACATGAACACTGAAGCTTTCTTT
TRBJ2-1,.,TRBV28,.,CASSTDRYNEQFF,TGTGCCAGCAGTACGGACAGATACAATGAGCAGTTCTTC
TRBJ2-1,once,TRBV10-1,TRBD2,CASSESSPGGNEQFF,TGCGCCAGCAGTGAGTCGAGTCCGGGAGGGAATGAGCAGTTCTTC
TRBJ2-5,.,TRBV13,TRBD2,CASSFTSGGAGTYQETQYF,TGTGCCAGCAGCTTTACTAGCGGGGGGGCCGGGACTTACCAAGAGACCCAGTACTTC
TRBJ1-5,.,TRBV19,.,CASSIGWGDQPQHF,TGTGCCAGTAGTATAGGTTGGGGGGATCAGCCCCAGCATTTT
TRBJ2-7,.,TRBV7-6,.,CASSLAEGLGTYEQYF,TGTGCCAGCAGCTTAGCCGAGGGTTTAGGAACCTACGAGCAGTACTTC
TRBJ1-4,.,TRBV18,.,CASSPGEREELFF,TGTGCCAGCTCACCGGGGGAAAGGGAGGAACTGTTTTTT
TRBJ2-1,once,TRBV10-3,TRBD2,CAISASSGRVYNEQFF,TGTGCCATCAGTGCATCTAGCGGGAGGGTTTACAATGAGCAGTTCTTC
TRBJ1-1,.,TRBV5-1,.,CASSLGYTEAFF,TGCGCCAGCAGTCTGGGGTACACTGAAGCTTTCTTT
TRBJ2-1,.,TRBV10-1,.,CASSSELGAQFF,TGCGCCAGTAGCTCCGAACTAGGGGCCCAGTTCTTC
TRBJ2-3,.,TRBV11-2,TRBD1,CASSLEGQGTDTQYF,TGTGCCAGCAGCTTAGAGGGACAGGGGACGGATACGCAGTATTTT
TRBJ2-3,.,TRBV28,.,CASSLRGSGTDTQYF,TGTGCCAGCAGTTTAAGAGGGAGCGGCACAGATACGCAGTATTTT
TRBJ1-3,once,TRBV10-2,.,CASTRGSGNTIYF,TGCGCCAGCACCAGGGGCTCTGGAAACACCATATATTTT
TRBJ2-1,once,TRBV7-6,.,CASSLGPDNEQFF,TGTGCCAGCAGCTTAGGGCCGGACAATGAGCAGTTCTTC
TRBJ2-7,.,TRBV5-1,.,CASSLRQRSYEQYF,TGCGCCAGCAGCCTGAGACAGCGGTCCTACGAGCAGTACTTC
TRBJ1-5,.,TRBV1,.,CTSSQVAFSAPVGRENQPQHF,TGCACCAGCAGCCAAGTCGCTTTCAGCGCCCCGGTGGGCAGAGAGAATCAGCCCCAGCATTTT
TRBJ2-5,.,TRBV9,.,CASRAGPLETQYF,TGTGCCAGCAGGGCGGGGCCCCTGGAGACCCAGTACTTC
TRBJ2-7,.,TRBV19,TRBD2,CASSTPGASGASSYEQYF,TGTGCCAGTAGTACCCCCGGGGCTAGCGGGGCGAGCTCCTACGAGCAGTACTTC
TRBJ2-3,.,TRBV15,TRBD2,CATSRDKASGSLTDTQYF,TGTGCCACCAGCAGAGACAAGGCTAGCGGATCCCTCACAGATACGCAGTATTTT
TRBJ2-1,.,TRBV5-1,TRBD2,CASGTTSVSYNEQFF,TGCGCCAGCGGGACTACTAGCGTTTCCTACAATGAGCAGTTCTTC